The rows below give T cell receptor beta chains drawn from one sample of a study of CD8 T cells in acute hepatitis C reinfection. This table comes from immunoSEQ multiplex PCR, and its TCRdb copy is limited to in-frame clones, with some not included. Of under 4,000 clones listed, approximately 39% were seen once; the top ten hold roughly 9.4%. Sequencing was performed on HCV NS3-1073 tetramer-sorted CD8+ T cells from PBMCs, taken during acute infection. Receptors originate from a man aged 25 to 45 with chronic hepatitis C. Each CDR3 is given with its conserved first and last residue. A D gene is named only where the DNA matches it firmly. Expanded clones get a size class; other rows say once, few or many, or leave the size out.

V gene	D gene	clone size	J gene	CDR3 protein	CDR3 DNA
TRBV27	TRBD2	-	TRBJ2-3	CASSPWTSGSDTQYF	TGTGCCAGCAGTCCATGGACTAGCGGGAGTGATACGCAGTATTTT
TRBV14	-	few	TRBJ2-1	CASSHGTETYNEQFF	TGTGCCAGCAGCCACGGGACGGAGACCTACAATGAGCAGTTCTTC
TRBV4-2	-	-	TRBJ2-7	CASSQEVTVASYEQYF	TGTGCCAGCAGCCAAGAAGTTACAGTAGCCTCCTACGAGCAGTACTTC
TRBV4-2	TRBD1	-	TRBJ2-1	CASSQEVDRGIGEQFF	TGTGCCAGCAGCCAAGAAGTCGACAGGGGTATCGGTGAGCAGTTCTTC
TRBV4-2	-	medium-sized	TRBJ1-3	CASSQEVGQLNGNTIYF	TGTGCCAGCAGCCAAGAAGTCGGGCAGCTAAATGGAAACACCATATATTTT
TRBV30	-	-	TRBJ2-7	CAWSLSGTGMTYF	TGTGCCTGGAGTTTATCGGGAACAGGGATGACGTACTTC
TRBV6-6	-	few	TRBJ2-5	CASSYGGYQETQYF	TGTGCCAGCAGTTACGGAGGGTACCAAGAGACCCAGTACTTC
TRBV5-5	-	-	TRBJ2-2	CASSLVWGADTGELFF	TGTGCCAGCAGCTTGGTCTGGGGGGCCGACACCGGGGAGCTGTTTTTT
TRBV30	-	-	TRBJ2-7	CAWISQYEQYF	TGTGCCTGGATTTCACAGTACGAGCAGTACTTC
TRBV6-1	TRBD1	-	TRBJ2-1	CASKVQGAGEQFF	TGTGCCAGCAAGGTCCAGGGGGCGGGTGAGCAGTTCTTC
TRBV4-2	TRBD2	-	TRBJ2-7	CASSQLLAAAPYEQYF	TGTGCCAGCAGCCAGTTACTAGCGGCTGCCCCCTACGAGCAGTACTTC
TRBV5-4	TRBD2	-	TRBJ2-1	CASSFETSGRPNEQFF	TGTGCCAGCTCGTTCGAGACTAGCGGGAGACCCAATGAGCAGTTCTTC
TRBV4-2	-	-	TRBJ2-2	CASSPNAIGELFF	TGTGCCAGCAGCCCAAACGCCATCGGGGAGCTGTTTTTT
TRBV4-3	-	medium-sized	TRBJ2-1	CASSQDLGGGVYEQFF	TGCGCCAGCAGCCAGGATTTAGGGGGGGGAGTATATGAGCAGTTCTTC
TRBV12-5	-	-	TRBJ2-7	CASGLLQYEQYF	TGTGCTAGTGGTTTGCTCCAATACGAGCAGTACTTC
TRBV10-1	TRBD2	-	TRBJ2-2	CASSELAGETGELFF	TGCGCCAGCAGTGAGCTAGCGGGAGAAACCGGGGAGCTGTTTTTT
TRBV14	-	large	TRBJ1-2	CASSQVNGEHYGYTF	TGTGCCAGCAGCCAAGTTAACGGCGAACACTATGGCTACACCTTC
TRBV6-1	-	once	TRBJ2-7	CASSELVTGSYEQYF	TGTGCCAGCAGTGAGTTAGTGACAGGCTCCTACGAGCAGTACTTC
TRBV4-3	-	-	TRBJ1-2	CASSQEPTGIDGYTF	TGCGCCAGCAGCCAAGAACCTACAGGGATAGATGGCTACACCTTC
TRBV6-1	TRBD1	-	TRBJ1-5	CASSEGTGGAVGYSNQPQHF	TGTGCCAGCAGTGAAGGGACAGGGGGCGCCGTCGGCTATAGCAATCAGCCCCAGCATTTT
TRBV19	TRBD2	few	TRBJ2-2	CAGGLAGTGELFF	TGTGCCGGGGGACTAGCGGGAACCGGGGAGCTGTTTTTT
TRBV4-2	-	-	TRBJ2-7	CASSQELASSSYEQYF	TGTGCCAGCAGCCAGGAGCTAGCGTCAAGCTCCTACGAGCAGTACTTC
TRBV4-2	-	-	TRBJ2-2	CASSQELGAPNTGELFF	TGTGCCAGCAGCCAAGAGCTGGGGGCTCCGAACACCGGGGAGCTGTTTTTT
TRBV4-2	TRBD1	medium-sized	TRBJ2-7	CASSQEVPGQGSLEQYF	TGTGCCAGCAGCCAAGAAGTCCCCGGACAGGGTTCCCTCGAGCAGTACTTC
TRBV4-2	-	-	TRBJ1-1	CASSQERGTEAFF	TGTGCCAGCAGCCAAGAGCGGGGCACTGAAGCTTTCTTT
TRBV4-2	TRBD1	-	TRBJ2-7	CASSQEMGQGYGEQYF	TGTGCCAGCAGCCAAGAAATGGGACAGGGGTACGGCGAGCAGTACTTC
TRBV19	TRBD2	-	TRBJ2-1	CASRVAASGEQFF	TGTGCCAGTAGGGTCGCCGCTAGCGGTGAGCAGTTCTTC
TRBV11-3	TRBD1	-	TRBJ2-1	CASKRQGGNNEQFF	TGTGCCAGCAAGAGACAGGGTGGTAACAATGAGCAGTTCTTC
TRBV27	TRBD1	-	TRBJ2-7	CASSEEAGGWGEQYF	TGTGCCAGCAGTGAAGAGGCAGGGGGCTGGGGCGAGCAGTACTTC
TRBV13	-	once	TRBJ2-7	CASSTYGRGFDYEQYF	TGTGCCAGCAGCACCTACGGGCGTGGGTTTGACTACGAGCAGTACTTC
TRBV7-8	-	large	TRBJ2-7	CASSLDGSQVYEQYF	TGTGCCAGCAGCTTAGATGGCAGTCAAGTTTACGAGCAGTACTTC
TRBV4-2	TRBD2	medium-sized	TRBJ2-2	CASSQARGLDFTGELFF	TGTGCCAGCAGCCAAGCGAGGGGACTAGACTTCACCGGGGAGCTGTTTTTT
TRBV7-3	TRBD1	large	TRBJ2-7	CASSLSGGGTGGIYEQYF	TGTGCCAGCAGCTTATCTGGTGGTGGGACAGGGGGTATTTACGAGCAGTACTTC
TRBV13	-	-	TRBJ2-1	CASSQSPSPPTNEQFF	TGTGCCAGCAGCCAAAGTCCTAGTCCCCCGACCAATGAGCAGTTCTTC